A single T cell receptor (beta chain) is shown here with its context. Its specificity is not known. These data come from a study of cytomegalovirus exposure and HLA in healthy donors. General study points: Analyzed later, association rates of TCRs varied across HLA loci, with DRB1 most and HLA-C fewest. Association of a missense DCLRE1C variant with TCR beta V- and J-gene trimming was reported in a later analysis.

The CDR3 totals 15 residues. Vbeta (60) and Jbeta (13) primers were used in the PCR. Sequencing used immunoSEQ multiplex PCR; TCRdb keeps in-frame clones, though not all of them. Of about 280,000 clones in the sample, approximately 90% were seen once. The chain has TRBV21-1 and TRBJ2-2; the table gives TRBD2 as D, unverified against the DNA. TRBV21-1 corresponds to a pseudogene. This sequence was found in a woman younger than 35 in good health and CMV-seronegative. Material for sequencing was PBMCs. CDR3 residues: CASSKGGRNTGELFF. The CDR3 bases are TGTGCCAGCAGCAAAGGAGGGCGGAACACCGGGGAGCTGTTTTTT.